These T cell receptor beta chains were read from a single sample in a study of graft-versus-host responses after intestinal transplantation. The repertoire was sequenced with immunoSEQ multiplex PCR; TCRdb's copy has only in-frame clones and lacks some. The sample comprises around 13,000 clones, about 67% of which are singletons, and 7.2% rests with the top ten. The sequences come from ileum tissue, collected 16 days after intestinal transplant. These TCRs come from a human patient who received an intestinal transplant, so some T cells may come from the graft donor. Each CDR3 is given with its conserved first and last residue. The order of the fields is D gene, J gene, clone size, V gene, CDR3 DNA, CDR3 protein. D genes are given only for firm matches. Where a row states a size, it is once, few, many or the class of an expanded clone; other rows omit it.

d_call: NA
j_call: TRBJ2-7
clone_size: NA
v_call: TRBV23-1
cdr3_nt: TGCGCCAGCAGTTTCAGGTTCCACCTTTACGAGCAGTACTTC
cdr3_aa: CASSFRFHLYEQYF

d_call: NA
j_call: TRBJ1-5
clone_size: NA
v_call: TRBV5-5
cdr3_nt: TGTGCCAGCAGCCGTACAGGTAGCAATCAGCCCCAGCATTTT
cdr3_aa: CASSRTGSNQPQHF

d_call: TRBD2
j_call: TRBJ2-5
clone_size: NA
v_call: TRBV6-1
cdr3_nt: TGTGCCAGCAGCGCTAGCGGGGGGGCTGGAGAGACCCAGTACTTC
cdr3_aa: CASSASGGAGETQYF

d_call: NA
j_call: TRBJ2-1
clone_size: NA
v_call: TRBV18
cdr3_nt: TGTGCCAGCTCACTAGACAGTTACAATGAGCAGTTCTTC
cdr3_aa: CASSLDSYNEQFF

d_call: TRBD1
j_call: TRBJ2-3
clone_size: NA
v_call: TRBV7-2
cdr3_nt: TGTGCCAGCAGCTTCCTCGCAGGGGGTACTAGCACAGATACGCAGTATTTT
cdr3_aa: CASSFLAGGTSTDTQYF

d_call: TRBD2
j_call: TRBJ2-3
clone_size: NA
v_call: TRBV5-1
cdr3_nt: TGCGCCAGCAGCCTCACCGGGACTAGCGCCTTCACAGATACGCAGTATTTT
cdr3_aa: CASSLTGTSAFTDTQYF

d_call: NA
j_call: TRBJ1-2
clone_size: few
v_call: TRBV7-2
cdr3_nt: TGTGCCAGCAGCCTCGGGTGGAGGAACTATGGCTACACCTTC
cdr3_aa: CASSLGWRNYGYTF

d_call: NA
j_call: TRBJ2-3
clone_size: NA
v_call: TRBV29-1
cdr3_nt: TGCAGCTCGGACAGAAACACAGATACGCAGTATTTT
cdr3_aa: CSSDRNTDTQYF

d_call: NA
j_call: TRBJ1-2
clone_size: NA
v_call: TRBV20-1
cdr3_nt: TGCAGTGCCAGGCGGGGATATGGCTACACCTTC
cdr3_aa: CSARRGYGYTF

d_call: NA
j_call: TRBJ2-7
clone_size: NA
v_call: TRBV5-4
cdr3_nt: TGTGCCAGCAGCTTCGAACAGGGATCCTCCTACGAGCAGTACTTC
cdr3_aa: CASSFEQGSSYEQYF

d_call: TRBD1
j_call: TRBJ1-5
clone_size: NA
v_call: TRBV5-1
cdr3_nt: TGCGCCAGCAGCCATCAACCGGGACAGGATCAGCCCCAGCATTTT
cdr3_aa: CASSHQPGQDQPQHF

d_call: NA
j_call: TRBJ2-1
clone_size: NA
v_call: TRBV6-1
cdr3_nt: TGTGCCAGCACCAGCTCCTACAATGAGCAGTTCTTC
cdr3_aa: CASTSSYNEQFF

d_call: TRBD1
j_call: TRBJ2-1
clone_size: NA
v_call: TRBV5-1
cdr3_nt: TGCGCCAGCAGCCTCGGACAGGGGGCTTACAATGAGCAGTTCTTC
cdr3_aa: CASSLGQGAYNEQFF

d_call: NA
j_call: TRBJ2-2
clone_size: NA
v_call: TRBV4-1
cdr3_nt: TGCGCCAGCAGCCAAGCCGGGACACCGAACACCGGGGAGCTGTTTTTT
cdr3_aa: CASSQAGTPNTGELFF

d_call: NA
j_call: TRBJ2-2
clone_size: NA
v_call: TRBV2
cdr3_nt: TGTGCCAGCAGTGTTGCTAAGACCGGGGAGCTGTTTTTT
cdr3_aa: CASSVAKTGELFF

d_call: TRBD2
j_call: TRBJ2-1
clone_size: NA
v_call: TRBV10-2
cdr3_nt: TGCGCCAGCAGTCAACCGGGACTAGCGGGTTACAATGAGCAGTTCTTC
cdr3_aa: CASSQPGLAGYNEQFF

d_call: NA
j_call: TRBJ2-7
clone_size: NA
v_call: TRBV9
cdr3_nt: TGTGCCAGCAGCCCCTATGGGACAATGAGCTCCTACGAGCAGTACTTC
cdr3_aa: CASSPYGTMSSYEQYF

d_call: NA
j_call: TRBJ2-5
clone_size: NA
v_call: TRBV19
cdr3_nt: TGTGCCAGTAGTGGAGAGCAAGAGACCCAGTACTTC
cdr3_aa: CASSGEQETQYF

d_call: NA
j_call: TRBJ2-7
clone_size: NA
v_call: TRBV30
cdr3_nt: TGTGCCTGGAGTGAGGGGGTTACCTACGAGCAGTACTTC
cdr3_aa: CAWSEGVTYEQYF

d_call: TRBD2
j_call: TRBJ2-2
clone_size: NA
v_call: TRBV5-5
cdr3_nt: TGTGCCAGCAGCTTGAGCCCAATAGCGGGAGGGAACACCGGGGAGCTGTTTTTT
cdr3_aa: CASSLSPIAGGNTGELFF

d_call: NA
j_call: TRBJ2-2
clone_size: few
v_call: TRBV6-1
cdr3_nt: TGTGCCAGCAGTTGGATGGGCCGCACCGGGGAGCTGTTTTTT
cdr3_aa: CASSWMGRTGELFF

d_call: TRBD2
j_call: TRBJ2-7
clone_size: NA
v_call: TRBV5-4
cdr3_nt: TGTGCCAGCAGCCGTAGCGGGAGCAACTCCTACGAGCAGTACTTC
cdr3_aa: CASSRSGSNSYEQYF

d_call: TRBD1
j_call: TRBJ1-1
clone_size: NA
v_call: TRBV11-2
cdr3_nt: TGTGCCAGCAGCACCCTGACAGGGCACCTGAACACTGAAGCTTTCTTT
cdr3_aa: CASSTLTGHLNTEAFF

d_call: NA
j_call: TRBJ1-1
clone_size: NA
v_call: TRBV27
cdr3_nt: TGTGCCAGCAGTTTATCGATAGGAGTAGGTGAAGCTTTCTTT
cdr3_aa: CASSLSIGVGEAFF

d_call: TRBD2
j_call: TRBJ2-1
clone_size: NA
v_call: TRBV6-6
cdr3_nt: TGTGCCAGCAGTTCCCTAGCGGGAGGGCCCAATGAGCAGTTCTTC
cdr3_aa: CASSSLAGGPNEQFF

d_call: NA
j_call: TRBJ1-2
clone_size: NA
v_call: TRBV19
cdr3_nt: TGTGCCAGTAGTATGGACCCACAGGGTCTACGAGCGGGGTATGGCTACACCTTC
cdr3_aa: CASSMDPQGLRAGYGYTF

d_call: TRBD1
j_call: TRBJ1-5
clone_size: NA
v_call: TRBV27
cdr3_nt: TGTGCCAGCAGTTTATCAGGACAGGGGAATCAGCCCCAGCATTTT
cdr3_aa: CASSLSGQGNQPQHF

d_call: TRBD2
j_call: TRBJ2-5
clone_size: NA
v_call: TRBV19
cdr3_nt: TGTGCCAGTAGTACCGGACTAGAGTTTCAAGAGACCCAGTACTTC
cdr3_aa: CASSTGLEFQETQYF

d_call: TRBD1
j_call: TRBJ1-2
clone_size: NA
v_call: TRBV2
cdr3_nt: TGTGCCAGCTCCCTCGACAGGGATAACTATGGCTACACCTTC
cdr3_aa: CASSLDRDNYGYTF

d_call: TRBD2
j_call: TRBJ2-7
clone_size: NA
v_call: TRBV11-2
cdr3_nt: TGTGCCAGCAGCGCGGCGGGACTAGGGTTATCCTACGAGCAGTACTTC
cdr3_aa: CASSAAGLGLSYEQYF

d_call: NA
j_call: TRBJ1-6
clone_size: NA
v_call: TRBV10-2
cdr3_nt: TGCGCCAGCAGTGTGGGGCGTAGAATTTCACCCCTCCACTTT
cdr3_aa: CASSVGRRISPLHF

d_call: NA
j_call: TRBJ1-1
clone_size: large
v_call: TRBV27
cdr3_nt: TGTGCCACTCACGGGGGAACTGAAGCTTTCTTT
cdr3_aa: CATHGGTEAFF

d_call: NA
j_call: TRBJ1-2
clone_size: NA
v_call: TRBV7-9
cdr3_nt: TGTGCCAGCAGCTTACGGCGGAATACTAACTATGGCTACACCTTC
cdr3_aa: CASSLRRNTNYGYTF

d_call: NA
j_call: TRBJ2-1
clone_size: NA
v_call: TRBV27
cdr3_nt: TGTGCCAGCAGTTTTTTGAGGAGCTCGAGGACTCCGAAATACAATGAGCAGTTCTTC
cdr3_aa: CASSFLRSSRTPKYNEQFF

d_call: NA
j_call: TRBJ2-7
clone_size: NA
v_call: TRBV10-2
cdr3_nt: TGCGCCAGCATTAGGGGGTACGAGCAGTACTTC
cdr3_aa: CASIRGYEQYF

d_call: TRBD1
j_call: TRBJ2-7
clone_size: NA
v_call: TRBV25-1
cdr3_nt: TGTGCCAGCACCGAAAGGGGAGACAGGGTCTACTTC
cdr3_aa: CASTERGDRVYF

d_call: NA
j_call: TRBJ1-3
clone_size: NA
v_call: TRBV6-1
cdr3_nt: TGTGCCAGCAGTCAACAGGGCCTCTCTGGAAACACCATATATTTT
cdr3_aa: CASSQQGLSGNTIYF

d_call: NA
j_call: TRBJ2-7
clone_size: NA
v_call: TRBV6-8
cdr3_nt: TGTGCCAGCAGTTACGACCGTGGTGAGCGGAGTGCCTACGAGCAGTACTTC
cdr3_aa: CASSYDRGERSAYEQYF

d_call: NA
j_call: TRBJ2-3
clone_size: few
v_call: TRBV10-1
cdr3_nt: TGCGCCAGCAGTGAGTCTACAGGTAGCACAGATACGCAGTATTTT
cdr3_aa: CASSESTGSTDTQYF

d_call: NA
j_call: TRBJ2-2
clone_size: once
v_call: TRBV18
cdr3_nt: TGTGCCAGCTCCCCCGGGACACCCGGGGAGCTGTTTTTT
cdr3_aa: CASSPGTPGELFF

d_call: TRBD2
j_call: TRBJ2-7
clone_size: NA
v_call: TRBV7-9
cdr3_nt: TGTGCCAGCTCTTTGTTATCAGCGGGAATATACGAGCAGTACTTC
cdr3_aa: CASSLLSAGIYEQYF

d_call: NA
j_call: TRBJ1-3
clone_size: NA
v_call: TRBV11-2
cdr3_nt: TGTGCCAGCAGCTATTTAGATTGGGGGCGATCGTGGGGAAACACCATATATTTT
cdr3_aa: CASSYLDWGRSWGNTIYF

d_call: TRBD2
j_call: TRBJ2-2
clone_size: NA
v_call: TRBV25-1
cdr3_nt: TGTGCCAGCAGTGAAGGACTAGCGGGTACCGGGGAGCTGTTTTTT
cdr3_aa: CASSEGLAGTGELFF

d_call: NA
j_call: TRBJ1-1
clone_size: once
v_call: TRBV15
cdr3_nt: TGTGCCACCAGCAGAGACAGGACTGAAGCTTTCTTT
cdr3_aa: CATSRDRTEAFF

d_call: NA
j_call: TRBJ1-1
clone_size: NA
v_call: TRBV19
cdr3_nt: TGTGCCAGTAGTATTTTGGGGAGCACTGAAGCTTTCTTT
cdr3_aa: CASSILGSTEAFF

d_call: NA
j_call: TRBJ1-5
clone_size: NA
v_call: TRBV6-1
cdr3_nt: TGTGCCAGCAGTGAAACCGGTGGCAATCAGCCCCAGCATTTT
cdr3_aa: CASSETGGNQPQHF

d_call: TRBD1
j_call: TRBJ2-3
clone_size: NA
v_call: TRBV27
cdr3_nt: TGTGCCAGCAGTTTTATCTCCGGGACAGGGGGCCCAGATACGCAGTATTTT
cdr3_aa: CASSFISGTGGPDTQYF